This record concerns one T cell receptor (beta chain) sequence. Its matching antigen is unknown. The CDR3 covers 16 residues. Germline V gene lookup returns CDR1 SGHDT and CDR2 YYEEEE. The V end lost 0 bases, the J end lost 3 bases, and 12 bases lay between the germline ends. PCR was performed using 60 Vbeta and 13 Jbeta primers. This table comes from immunoSEQ multiplex PCR, and its TCRdb copy is limited to in-frame clones, with some not included. The repertoire includes 90,000 or so clones, 65% to 80% of them detected once, and more than 13% sits in the top ten. This sample was included in a study of cytomegalovirus exposure and HLA in healthy donors. Study conclusions and caveats: Rarity held for most TCR sequences, but there were some public TCRs that occurred in many donors. A missense DCLRE1C variant was associated with V- and J-gene trimming of TCR beta chains in a later analysis, and an independent cohort replicated the association. Cytomegalovirus association was assigned to about 180 TCR beta chains.

Sample: PBMCs. The rearrangement joins TRBV5-6 to TRBJ2-2, with a weak D call TRBD2 (6 bases). The clonotype comes from a woman in her fifties or sixties in good health and CMV-seropositive. CDR3 sequence (DNA): TGTGCCAGCAGCTTGGGGAGGGGCCCCTACACCGGGGAGCTGTTTTTT. Translated: CASSLGRGPYTGELFF.